The rows below give T cell receptor beta chains drawn from one sample of a study of blood T cell repertoires in COVID-19. The data were produced by immunoSEQ multiplex PCR, yet TCRdb's version contains in-frame clones alone and is incomplete. The sample lists 230,000 or so clones; approximately 85% were seen once. Sequenced sample: PBMCs or T cells enriched from blood (not recorded which). These receptor sequences come from a woman between 45 and 65 years old who had been exposed to COVID-19. Each CDR3 is given with its conserved first and last residue.

CASSLSSGGIQYF TRBV12-3/TRBV12-4
CATSDHSGGADTQYF TRBV24-1
CASSQDRGDTEAFF TRBV3-1/TRBV3-2
CASCTGRVANTEAFF TRBV6-5
CASRDMLRDTQYF TRBV10-2
CASSPHEGDAEAFF TRBV18
CASSPRVRNSPLHF TRBV27
CASSVGGVGETQYF TRBV9
CASRAADYQPQHF TRBV19
CATSRDRPASPLDSMNTEAFF TRBV15
CASTLTRGTEAFF TRBV12-3/TRBV12-4
CASSPNPLLYEKLFF TRBV3-1/TRBV3-2
CASSLRQGALYEQYF TRBV5-1
CASSPLGLAGPPDTQYF TRBV28
CASNSGESQGYTF TRBV25-1
CASSPEGQVTDTQYF TRBV7-2
CASSPRTSGANEQFF TRBV18
CASKRQGATEAFF TRBV19
CASSLQAREDTQYF TRBV5-1
CASSPRTGPTEAFF TRBV9
CASSSVLNRGETQYF TRBV7-2